This T cell receptor beta chain is from a study of metastatic and nonmetastatic thyroid tumors. Study context: Malignant and benign thyroid patients had repertoires compared in peripheral blood and tumor or nodule tissue. Broader study findings: It was reported that TCR beta diversity was significantly higher in malignant thyroid tumors than benign nodules, in blood and tumor.

V was clipped by 8 bases and J by 0 bases; unmatched bases: 7. There are 14 residues in the CDR3. Germline V gene data show CDR1 as MDHEN and CDR2 as SYDVKM. Original methodology: What underpinned the distant-metastasis classifier for papillary thyroid cancer was the set of CDR3 differences across clinicopathological groups. TCRdb called clones again from the PCR reads with MiXCR. What appears here as the V and J calls and clone size reflects TCRdb's work, not the paper's. The table has 19,000 or so clones, approximately 30% seen once; the top ten hold about 10%. This clone is medium-sized (0.01 to 0.1%) in the sample. No antigen is known for it. Thyroid surgery took place with no prior treatment in any patient.

Material: tumor tissue. This chain links TRBV28 with TRBJ2-7, with 7 bases matching TRBD1. The sequence derives from a female donor with papillary thyroid cancer or a benign thyroid nodule (not recorded which). Some clones in this sample may be carry-over from other donors' samples. The CDR3 spells CASWPGQSSYEQYF. The CDR3 DNA follows: TGTGCCAGCTGGCCGGGACAGAGCTCCTACGAGCAGTACTTC.